This is a list of T cell receptor beta chains from one sample in a study of CD8 T cells in Susac syndrome. MiXCR, run by TCRdb on the immunoSEQ multiplex PCR reads, gives a single entry per CDR3 protein. The sample lists more than 65,000 distinct CDR3 sequences, approximately 95% occurring once. Sample: CD8+ T cells from PBMCs. The source is a human donor in good health. The CDR3 runs from the conserved cysteine through the conserved F or W. The D gene is left open where the match is weak. Rows may omit the clone size; those that give it use once, few, many or a size class.

j_gene | abundance | v_gene | d_gene | CDR3aa | CDR3nt
TRBJ2-5 | once | TRBV7-9 | . | CASSSSPNLPDQETQYF | TGTGCCAGCAGCTCAAGTCCAAACCTCCCCGACCAAGAGACCCAGTACTTC
TRBJ1-3 | . | TRBV19 | . | CASSMTGSGNTIYF | TGTGCCAGTAGTATGACAGGTTCCGGAAACACCATATATTTT
TRBJ2-3 | . | TRBV28 | . | CASTLQGGIGADTQYF | TGTGCCAGCACCCTTCAAGGGGGAATAGGCGCAGATACGCAGTATTTT
TRBJ1-6 | . | TRBV9 | . | CASSQGTLADSPLHF | TGTGCCAGCAGCCAAGGGACTCTTGCTGATTCACCCCTCCACTTT
TRBJ1-3 | . | TRBV7-9 | . | CASSLEQLSGNTIYF | TGTGCCAGCAGCTTAGAACAGCTCTCTGGAAACACCATATATTTT
TRBJ1-2 | . | TRBV10-2 | . | CASRAPGLDYGYTF | TGCGCCAGCAGGGCCCCTGGGTTGGACTATGGCTACACCTTC
TRBJ1-1 | . | TRBV30 | . | CAWTSGVLNTEAFF | TGTGCCTGGACCTCGGGGGTATTGAACACTGAAGCTTTCTTT
TRBJ1-1 | . | TRBV5-4 | TRBD1 | CASSLVQGATIEAFF | TGTGCCAGCAGCTTGGTACAGGGGGCGACGATTGAAGCTTTCTTT
TRBJ2-5 | . | TRBV7-9 | TRBD1 | CASSRQGGETQYF | TGTGCCAGCAGCAGACAGGGCGGAGAGACCCAGTACTTC
TRBJ2-5 | . | TRBV7-9 | TRBD1 | CASSRDIARQGETQYF | TGTGCCAGCAGCCGAGACATCGCACGACAGGGGGAGACCCAGTACTTC
TRBJ2-1 | . | TRBV7-9 | TRBD2 | CASSLEVAGVNNEQFF | TGTGCCAGCAGCTTAGAGGTAGCGGGGGTTAACAATGAGCAGTTCTTC
TRBJ1-2 | . | TRBV2 | . | CASRDPSSGDTPNYGYTF | TGTGCCAGCCGGGACCCGAGTTCGGGGGATACTCCTAACTATGGCTACACCTTC
TRBJ2-7 | . | TRBV6-2/TRBV6-3 | . | CASSYKGYEQYF | TGTGCCAGCAGTTACAAAGGGTACGAGCAGTACTTC
TRBJ2-5 | . | TRBV25-1 | . | CASSEYVAETQYF | TGTGCCAGCAGTGAATACGTCGCAGAGACCCAGTACTTC
TRBJ2-3 | . | TRBV7-9 | . | CASSLAGGGVDTQYF | TGTGCCAGCAGCTTGGCCGGAGGGGGCGTAGATACGCAGTATTTT
TRBJ1-1 | . | TRBV4-3 | . | CASSQDFGGTEAFF | TGCGCCAGCAGCCAAGATTTTGGTGGCACTGAAGCTTTCTTT
TRBJ2-5 | . | TRBV29-1 | TRBD1 | CSVEDPTGMAIGETQYF | TGCAGCGTTGAAGATCCGACAGGGATGGCCATAGGGGAGACCCAGTACTTC
TRBJ2-2 | . | TRBV28 | . | CASTWNGELFF | TGTGCCAGCACCTGGAATGGGGAGCTGTTTTTT
TRBJ1-2 | . | TRBV29-1 | . | CSVPASGGYTF | TGCAGCGTTCCGGCCTCGGGTGGCTACACCTTC
TRBJ1-4 | . | TRBV30 | . | CAWSAGVGDEKLFF | TGTGCCTGGAGTGCGGGGGTTGGGGATGAAAAACTGTTTTTT
TRBJ2-5 | . | TRBV7-9 | . | CASSLGPNVETQYF | TGTGCCAGCAGCTTAGGTCCGAATGTGGAGACCCAGTACTTC
TRBJ1-1 | once | TRBV5-5 | . | CASSRRQNTEAFF | TGTGCCAGCAGCCGGAGACAGAACACTGAAGCTTTCTTT
TRBJ2-3 | . | TRBV28 | . | CASTRTSTDTQYF | TGTGCCAGCACCCGTACTAGCACAGATACGCAGTATTTT
TRBJ1-4 | . | TRBV7-2 | . | CASSLAGATNEKLFF | TGTGCCAGCAGCTTAGCAGGCGCAACTAATGAAAAACTGTTTTTT
TRBJ2-7 | few | TRBV27 | . | CASSMGRGPYEQYF | TGTGCCAGCAGTATGGGACGCGGACCCTACGAGCAGTACTTC
TRBJ1-1 | . | TRBV5-1 | TRBD1 | CASSLGDRELDEAFF | TGCGCCAGCAGCTTGGGGGACAGGGAGTTGGATGAAGCTTTCTTT
TRBJ1-2 | . | TRBV29-1 | TRBD1 | CSVGGQVYGYTF | TGCAGCGTTGGAGGACAGGTCTATGGCTACACCTTC
TRBJ1-3 | . | TRBV28 | . | CASSPTGGAGNTIYF | TGTGCCAGCAGTCCCACGGGGGGCGCCGGAAACACCATATATTTT
TRBJ2-7 | . | TRBV5-6 | . | CASSLGGFHEQYF | TGTGCCAGCAGCTTGGGGGGGTTCCACGAGCAGTACTTC
TRBJ2-5 | . | TRBV6-1 | . | CASSERYRLKETQYF | TGTGCCAGCAGTGAAAGATACAGGCTGAAGGAGACCCAGTACTTC
TRBJ2-2 | . | TRBV3-1 | . | CASSPLAATGELFF | TGTGCCAGCAGCCCCTTAGCGGCGACCGGGGAGCTGTTTTTT
TRBJ1-1 | . | TRBV6-5 | . | CASSYGDQDEAFF | TGTGCCAGCAGTTACGGGGATCAGGACGAAGCTTTCTTT
TRBJ2-7 | . | TRBV20-1 | . | CSARDGGTALSYEQYF | TGCAGTGCTAGAGATGGAGGGACAGCTCTCTCCTACGAGCAGTACTTC
TRBJ2-7 | . | TRBV19 | TRBD1 | CASSPGTGTSYEQYF | TGTGCCAGTAGTCCCGGGACAGGTACTTCCTACGAGCAGTACTTC
TRBJ2-1 | . | TRBV7-9 | . | CASSPGDREYNEQFF | TGTGCCAGCAGTCCTGGGGACCGGGAGTACAATGAGCAGTTCTTC
TRBJ2-5 | . | TRBV5-1 | TRBD1 | CASSLTPGQSQETQYF | TGCGCCAGCAGCTTGACACCGGGACAGAGCCAAGAGACCCAGTACTTC
TRBJ1-1 | . | TRBV27 | TRBD1 | CASSFHPQGANTEAFF | TGTGCCAGCAGTTTCCACCCCCAGGGGGCGAACACTGAAGCTTTCTTT
TRBJ1-2 | . | TRBV12-3/TRBV12-4 | . | CASSLGVQGYTF | TGTGCCAGCAGTTTGGGGGTACAGGGCTACACCTTC
TRBJ2-1 | . | TRBV3-1 | . | CASSWGFYNEQFF | TGTGCCAGCAGCTGGGGTTTCTACAATGAGCAGTTCTTC
TRBJ1-4 | . | TRBV7-9 | TRBD1 | CASSSPGQGREKLFF | TGTGCCAGCAGCTCACCGGGACAGGGGAGGGAAAAACTGTTTTTT
TRBJ2-7 | . | TRBV29-1 | . | CSVLQGEQYF | TGCAGCGTTCTACAGGGCGAGCAGTACTTC
TRBJ1-2 | . | TRBV10-3 | . | CAISESNRRYGYTF | TGTGCCATCAGTGAGTCTAACAGGCGCTATGGCTACACCTTC
TRBJ1-1 | . | TRBV7-9 | . | CASSSPAGSTEAFF | TGTGCCAGCAGTTCCCCCGCGGGGAGCACTGAAGCTTTCTTT
TRBJ1-1 | . | TRBV7-9 | . | CASSFGGVAEAFF | TGTGCCAGCAGCTTCGGGGGTGTGGCTGAAGCTTTCTTT
TRBJ1-6 | . | TRBV25-1 | . | CASSVQGHSPLHF | TGTGCCAGCAGTGTCCAGGGACATTCACCCCTCCACTTT
TRBJ2-7 | . | TRBV28 | . | CASRPEGITYEQYF | TGTGCCAGCAGGCCCGAAGGGATTACTTACGAGCAGTACTTC
TRBJ1-3 | . | TRBV28 | . | CASRSSGNTIYF | TGTGCCAGCCGAAGCTCTGGAAACACCATATATTTT
TRBJ1-5 | once | TRBV5-6 | . | CASSFSGQPQHF | TGTGCCAGCAGCTTTTCTGGTCAGCCCCAGCATTTT
TRBJ2-5 | . | TRBV6-2/TRBV6-3 | . | CASSYIGRVEETQYF | TGTGCCAGCAGTTACATAGGACGGGTAGAAGAGACCCAGTACTTC
TRBJ2-7 | . | TRBV4-1 | TRBD1 | CASSHGQGAENEQYF | TGCGCCAGCAGCCACGGACAGGGGGCGGAGAACGAGCAGTACTTC
TRBJ1-1 | . | TRBV5-6 | . | CASSFGLNTEAFF | TGTGCCAGCAGCTTCGGGTTGAACACTGAAGCTTTCTTT
TRBJ2-2 | . | TRBV3-1 | . | CASSQEEQRVTGELFF | TGTGCCAGCAGCCAGGAAGAACAGCGGGTCACCGGGGAGCTGTTTTTT
TRBJ2-7 | . | TRBV28 | TRBD1 | CASIPVRGQGRPWQYF | TGTGCCAGCATCCCAGTAAGGGGACAGGGGCGTCCCTGGCAGTACTTC
TRBJ2-5 | once | TRBV7-9 | . | CASSTSGTYQETQYF | TGTGCCAGCAGCACGTCCGGGACATACCAAGAGACCCAGTACTTC
TRBJ2-7 | . | TRBV6-2/TRBV6-3 | . | CASSYLRTYEQYF | TGTGCCAGCAGTTACTTGAGGACCTACGAGCAGTACTTC
TRBJ1-1 | . | TRBV9 | . | CASSVARDTEAFF | TGTGCCAGCAGCGTAGCCAGGGACACTGAAGCTTTCTTT
TRBJ2-5 | . | TRBV12-3/TRBV12-4 | TRBD2 | CASSLAGGREETQYF | TGTGCCAGTTCCTTAGCGGGGGGGCGGGAAGAGACCCAGTACTTC
TRBJ2-2 | once | TRBV7-6 | . | CASFQPAGNTGELFF | TGTGCCAGCTTCCAGCCGGCAGGGAACACCGGGGAGCTGTTTTTT
TRBJ1-1 | . | TRBV19 | . | CASTSANTEAFF | TGTGCCAGTACCTCGGCGAACACTGAAGCTTTCTTT
TRBJ1-2 | once | TRBV14 | . | CASSQATGTTYGYTF | TGTGCCAGCAGCCAAGCTACCGGGACCACCTATGGCTACACCTTC